These T cell receptor beta chains were read from a single sample in a study of cytomegalovirus exposure and HLA in healthy donors. Using immunoSEQ multiplex PCR, the repertoire was profiled, and TCRdb retains in-frame clones only, with some absent. The table has roughly 130,000 clones, around three quarters seen once. The sample was PBMCs. The receptor set was obtained from a young man in good health and CMV-seronegative. CDR3s include the opening cysteine and the closing phenylalanine or tryptophan. D genes are given only for firm matches. Rows may omit the clone size; those that give it use once, few, many or a size class.

clone_size j_call v_call d_call cdr3_length cdr3_nt cdr3_aa
NA TRBJ2-5 TRBV5-6 TRBD2 18 TGTGCCAGCAGCTTGGCCGGGCTAGCGGGATGGGACCAAGAGACCCAGTACTTC CASSLAGLAGWDQETQYF
NA TRBJ2-1 TRBV4-3 NA 14 TGCGCCAGCAGCCTCCTCCCAGGCTACAATGAGCAGTTCTTC CASSLLPGYNEQFF
NA TRBJ2-4 TRBV11-3 NA 13 TGTGCCAGCAGCTTTGGAGGGCGTGGCATTCAGTACTTC CASSFGGRGIQYF
NA TRBJ1-2 TRBV19 NA 12 TGTGCCAGTAGGGACAGTTACTATGGCTACACCTTC CASRDSYYGYTF
NA TRBJ2-3 TRBV25-1 TRBD1 15 TGTGCCAGCACCTGGACAGGTTTAAGCACAGATACGCAGTATTTT CASTWTGLSTDTQYF
once TRBJ1-1 TRBV29-1 NA 13 TGCAGCGGACAAAGGGGAATGAACACTGAAGCTTTCTTT CSGQRGMNTEAFF
few TRBJ1-4 TRBV7-2 TRBD1 14 TGTGCCAGCAGCTCCGGGACAGGGGTTGAAAAACTGTTTTTT CASSSGTGVEKLFF
NA TRBJ2-7 TRBV6-1 TRBD1 14 TGTGCCAGCAGTGCGGGACAGGGGGGCGACGAGCAGTACTTC CASSAGQGGDEQYF
few TRBJ2-7 TRBV27 TRBD2 14 TGTGCCAGCTGGTCGGGACTAGCGGGGGCCGAGCAGTACTTC CASWSGLAGAEQYF
once TRBJ1-1 TRBV5-1 TRBD1 14 TGCGCCAGCGCAGAACCAGGGGGCGGCACTGAAGCTTTCTTT CASAEPGGGTEAFF
NA TRBJ2-7 TRBV29-1 TRBD2 14 TGCAGCGTTGGGACTAGCGGGAGCTTCAGCGAGCAGTACTTC CSVGTSGSFSEQYF
NA TRBJ2-1 TRBV6-6 TRBD2 16 TGTGCCAGCAGTAAAACTAGCGGGAGGTTCTACAATGAGCAGTTCTTC CASSKTSGRFYNEQFF
NA TRBJ2-3 TRBV4-1 TRBD2 18 TGCGCCAGCAGCCAAGACTGGACTAGCGGGAGGCCACGCGATACGCAGTATTTT CASSQDWTSGRPRDTQYF
NA TRBJ1-2 TRBV9 NA 13 TGTGCCAGCAGCGTAGGCGGGGACTATGGCTACACCTTC CASSVGGDYGYTF
NA TRBJ1-2 TRBV27 NA 18 TGTGCCAGCAGCCGCTCGGCCCAGACAGCACCTACTAACTATGGCTACACCTTC CASSRSAQTAPTNYGYTF
NA TRBJ2-7 TRBV15 NA 14 TGTGCCACCAGCAGAGATGTAGGGGACTACGAGCAGTACTTC CATSRDVGDYEQYF
NA TRBJ1-2 TRBV6-1 NA 13 TGTGCCAGCAGTGCCCAGGGTAGCTATGGCTACACCTTC CASSAQGSYGYTF
NA TRBJ1-2 TRBV28 TRBD1 14 TGTGCCAGCAGTTTTGCAGGGGGCAACTATGGCTACACCTTC CASSFAGGNYGYTF
NA TRBJ1-4 TRBV19 NA 14 TGTGCCAGTAGCATGACAGGACGTAATGAAAAACTGTTTTTT CASSMTGRNEKLFF
NA TRBJ1-2 TRBV27 NA 13 TGTGCCAGCAGTTTAGCAGGGATCCATGGCTACACCTTC CASSLAGIHGYTF
NA TRBJ1-5 TRBV19 NA 13 TGTGCCAGTAGTATGGATAGCAATCAGCCCCAGAATTTT CASSMDSNQPQNF
NA TRBJ2-3 TRBV15 TRBD1 15 TGTGCCACCAGCAGGAGGACAGGGGACACGGATACGCAGTATTTT CATSRRTGDTDTQYF
few TRBJ1-1 TRBV5-6 NA 12 TGTGCCAGCAGCTCAGGGAACACTGAAGCTTTCTTT CASSSGNTEAFF
once TRBJ1-1 TRBV9 NA 14 TGTGCCAGCAGCCCACAGACAGCCACCACTGAAGCTTTCTTT CASSPQTATTEAFF
NA TRBJ2-7 TRBV6-5 TRBD2 14 TGTGCCAGCAGTGCTAGCGGGGGGAGCTACGAGCAGTACTTC CASSASGGSYEQYF
NA TRBJ2-7 TRBV5-4 TRBD2 15 TGTGCCAGCAGCTTTGCCGGGACTAGCTCCTACGAGCAGTACTTC CASSFAGTSSYEQYF
NA TRBJ2-3 TRBV5-1 TRBD1 14 TGCGCCAGCAGCTTGGTACAGGGGAGTGATACGCAGTATTTT CASSLVQGSDTQYF
NA TRBJ2-2 TRBV28 TRBD2 16 TGTGCCAGCAATCGAAGGCTAGCGGGACGTACCGGGGAGCTGTTTTTT CASNRRLAGRTGELFF